This T cell receptor beta chain comes out of a study of cytomegalovirus exposure and HLA in healthy donors (dated by TCRdb to about 2017). Describing the broader study: An earlier analysis of approximately 640 of the donors reported 276 Gb of sequence data and around 110 million unique TCR beta sequences from roughly 180 million T cells. The study used immunosequencing to profile the T cell repertoires of 666 subjects and linked those repertoires to cytomegalovirus serostatus. In the later analysis, no new phenotypic data were used to find candidate immune exposures; instead, reliance was placed on TCR beta sequences and their occurrence across donors. Several DR-DQ haplotypes were handled as single units for association and clustering, since linkage in the cohort was strong. On average, 235,054 unique TCR beta nucleotide sequences were sequenced per donor among fewer than 500 genotyped donors of the cohort, with roughly 19% of those sequences being non-productive. An earlier analysis of some 600 of the donors applied high-throughput TCR beta sequencing to assess whether each TCR beta V gene segment acted as functional or pseudogenic. An early release that covered about 600 HLA-typed donors contained approximately 300 gigabases of sequencing data and tens of millions of unique TCR sequences. Every repertoire in the discovery cohort had been generated on one and the same sequencing platform. The number of donors typed differed by locus, with about 629-630 for A, B, C, DRB1 and DQB1, more than 500 for DQA1, over 600 for DPA1, and some 450 for DPB1. A later analysis re-analyzed previously published TCR beta repertoires from hundreds of donors and added high-resolution HLA genotyping to study TCR occurrence patterns. The genetic ancestry cluster associated with self-reported Caucasian donors included over 80% of the 300 to 400 genotyped donors. Both class I and class II loci were covered by HLA typing, at four-digit resolution. To predict cytomegalovirus infection status, the study brought together high-throughput TCR immunosequencing, statistical association of individual TCRs with disease status, and machine learning. In a later genetic analysis, genome-wide SNP genotypes for 398 of the 666 donors were used, and that subset was treated as a discovery cohort. The study aimed to test whether cataloging public T cell receptors could reveal signatures of past pathogen exposure. A separate validation cohort of some 130 different subjects was used in addition to the approximately 640-subject first cohort. Donor age, sex, ethnicity and CMV serostatus were compiled alongside the repertoire data. Overall study results and their limits: A further reported finding was that TCR beta sequences accurately predicted the HLA-A and HLA-B alleles for most subjects in the first cohort. Across donors, most TCR sequences were observed very rarely, whereas some public TCRs were present in many individuals. An association between a missense DCLRE1C variant and V-gene and J-gene trimming of TCR beta chains was found in a later genetic analysis and replicated in an independent cohort. Because some donors lacked HLA typing at each locus, the association tests relied only on the typed subset. According to a later analysis, TCR association rates differed among HLA loci, with DRB1 alleles showing the most associated TCRs and HLA-C alleles showing the fewest. A few of the identified cytomegalovirus-associated TCR beta chains were confirmed in vitro to be specific for cytomegalovirus antigens. The presence/absence analyses assumed that sequencing depth was roughly uniform across donors, and that assumption may not be true. The sequencing pipeline was judged likely to have produced a cluster of highly shared sequence variants as a technical artifact. Immune exposure information for the cohort was limited to CMV serostatus. It was suggested by the authors that the approach could potentially be generalized to other disease states and immunological phenotypes. The cohort was sequenced for TCR beta chains only, and without alpha or paired-chain data the features that could be detected were limited. In a later analysis, most CMV-associated TCR beta chains were found to appear HLA-restricted, with HLA associations seemingly driven largely by CMV exposure. Assigning TCR associations to individual alleles was difficult when HLA alleles, especially DR and DQ, strongly co-occurred. Compared with the roughly 670-donor mean, donors in an Asian-associated ancestry cluster had fewer N-insertions in productive TCRs, according to a later genetic analysis. The study gave a list of about 150 TCR beta chains associated with cytomegalovirus. According to a later analysis, parvovirus B19, influenza, CMV and Epstein-Barr virus appeared linked to several top co-occurrence clusters. Around 16 rarely observed V segments, including chromosome 9 orphons, were excluded from the earlier analysis of several hundred of the donors because counts were too low. Compared with equally common non-associated chains, HLA-associated TCR beta chains in a later analysis were more clonally expanded and had lower generation probabilities. In an earlier analysis of 587 of the donors, most TCR beta V segments appeared in productive rearrangements about 87% or about 30% of the time, broadly matching IMGT annotations. Correlated functional status among segregating V segments might be attributable to linkage disequilibrium, but an unknown experimental factor could not be ruled out. Specific HLA alleles were associated with 18,000 or so TCR beta sequences at a false discovery rate of 0.05 in a later analysis. Cytomegalovirus status was reported to be diagnosed by the classifier with high specificity and sensitivity in both the original and validation cohorts. Some IMGT-functional V segments, including TRBV6-2 and TRBV6-3, could not be distinguished by the 87-base-pair reads and were therefore excluded.

The cohort consisted of 650 to 700 healthy bone marrow donors. Cohort members were all nominally healthy when sampled, although unrecorded immune exposures were likely present. The donor was CMV seronegative and belonged to the group of over 350 seronegative cohort members. A peripheral blood sample was provided by each donor, and peripheral blood mononuclear cells were used for TCR beta sequencing. The Qiagen DNeasy Blood Extraction Kit was used to extract genomic DNA from the blood cell samples. The germline V gene specifies SGHTA as CDR1 and FQGNSA as CDR2. The CDR3 measures 14 amino acids from cysteine to phenylalanine. The read is trimmed to its CDR3 DNA, 42 bases read in frame from base 1. V has 5 bases trimmed and J has 2 bases trimmed; junction bases matching no gene number 2. Library generation was performed with the immunoSEQ multiplex PCR assay. The multiplex PCR relied on a mix of 60 forward primers for TCR Vbeta segments and 13 reverse primers for TCR Jbeta segments. A multiplex PCR assay on genomic DNA amplified the CDR3 region of rearranged TCR beta genes. On the Illumina HiSeq System, the amplified TCR beta libraries were sequenced as 87-base-pair reads. The authors' pipeline ran thus. A later analysis counted approximately 84 million unique TCR beta chains across the 650 to 800 repertoires, and around 12 million of these chains were shared by at least two donors. A nearest-neighbor algorithm error-corrected the raw reads and collapsed the reads into unique sequences, merging closely related sequences to remove PCR and sequencing errors. CDR3 sequences were aligned to IMGT reference sequences to assign V, D and J gene segments. For a sequence to be retained, at least a six-nucleotide match to both a V gene segment and a J gene segment was required. A rearrangement counted as productive if the CDR3 had no stop codons and remained in frame with V and J, and every other rearrangement counted as non-productive. Following IMGT convention, CDR3 was defined as the stretch from the second conserved V-encoded cysteine up to the conserved J-encoded phenylalanine. Sequences without an unambiguous match to a single V gene segment were excluded from the earlier analysis of about 600 of the donors. In an earlier analysis of several hundred of the donors, V segments were called functional above 56.7% productive rearrangements and were called segregating when the between-donor standard deviation exceeded 5%. A statistical classification framework was built for diagnosing cytomegalovirus status from the catalog of TCR beta chain sequences. V and J gene assignment, in a later analysis, came from comparing TCR nucleotide sequences with IMGT/GENE-DB human TR gene sequences. The TCRdist pipeline was used in a later analysis to assign CDR3 sequences and most-parsimonious VDJ recombination scenarios. In a later analysis, each TCR beta chain was defined by its CDR3 amino acid sequence together with its V-gene family, and reads lacking a unique V-gene family were excluded. As a way to deal with suspected cross-contamination and a sequencing artifact, a later analysis dropped hundreds of nucleotide sequences that were highly shared and had low generation probability. For each public chain, a later analysis derived a clonal expansion index from normalized ranks of inferred template counts within each repertoire. Generation probabilities in a later analysis came from a VDJ recombination model fitted to out-of-frame rearrangements, and those results were checked against IGoR. Hypergeometric tests were used in a later analysis to score TCR-TCR, TCR-HLA and TCR-CMV co-occurrence, with a repertoire-size bias correction applied to the TCR pairs. False discovery rates were estimated in a later analysis by permuting HLA or CMV assignments 20 times. A later analysis grouped co-occurring TCRs with DBSCAN, adding TCRdist sequence similarity when clustering within HLA-allele-positive subsets. Repertoires with fewer than 30,000 or more than 120,000 public chains were left out of co-occurrence clustering, as were five repertoires with anomalous nucleotide sharing. TCRdb obtained this table from immuneACCESS and retained in-frame rearrangements with V and J assigned. These tables miss some clones; where compared with another copy, unresolved V genes account for less than half of the shortfall, and the remainder is unexplained. For V, J and clone size, that table is used; D and trimming come from the DNA. The sample table shows about 160,000 clones, and 70% to 80% are seen once. Of the sample, around 4% falls within the top ten clones.

The sample holds a few counts of this clone. Its antigen remains undetermined. Base quality data are lacking; no much larger clone is found one base away. The chain is assembled from TRBV7-2 and TRBJ2-7, with 11 junctional bases fitting TRBD1. The clonotype was recovered from a man aged 40-49 years in good health and CMV-seronegative. The source material was PBMCs. The DNA sequence is TGTGCCAGCAGCGAGGGACAGGGGGCCTACGAGCAGTACTTC. It translates to CASSEGQGAYEQYF.